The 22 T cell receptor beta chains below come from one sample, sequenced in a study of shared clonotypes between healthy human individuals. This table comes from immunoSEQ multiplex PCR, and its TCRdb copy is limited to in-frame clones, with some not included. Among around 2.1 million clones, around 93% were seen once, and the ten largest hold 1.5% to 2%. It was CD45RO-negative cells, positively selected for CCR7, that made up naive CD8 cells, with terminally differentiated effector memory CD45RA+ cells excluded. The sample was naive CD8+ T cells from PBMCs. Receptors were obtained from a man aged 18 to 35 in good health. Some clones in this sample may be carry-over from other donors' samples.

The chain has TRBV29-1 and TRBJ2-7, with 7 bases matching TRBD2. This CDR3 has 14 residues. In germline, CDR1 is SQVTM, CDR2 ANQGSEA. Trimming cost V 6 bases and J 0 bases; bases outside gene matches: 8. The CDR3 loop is CSVGGREDSYEQYF. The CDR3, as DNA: TGCAGCGTAGGCGGCCGGGAGGACTCCTACGAGCAGTACTTC.

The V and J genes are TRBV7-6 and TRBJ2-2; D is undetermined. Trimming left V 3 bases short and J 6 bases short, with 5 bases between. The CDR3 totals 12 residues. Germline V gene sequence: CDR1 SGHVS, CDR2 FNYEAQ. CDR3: CASSFHPGELFF. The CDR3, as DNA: TGTGCCAGCAGCTTCCATCCCGGGGAGCTGTTTTTT.

CDR3 sequence: CASSLAPRITEAFF. The DNA of the CDR3 is TGTGCCAGCAGCTTAGCCCCCAGAATCACTGAAGCTTTCTTT. The chain couples TRBV7-2 to TRBJ1-1, with no clear D. V was trimmed by 0 bases and J by 4 bases, leaving 9 bases between them. The V gene's germline CDR1 is SGHTA and CDR2 FQGNSA. The CDR3 is made up of 14 amino acids.

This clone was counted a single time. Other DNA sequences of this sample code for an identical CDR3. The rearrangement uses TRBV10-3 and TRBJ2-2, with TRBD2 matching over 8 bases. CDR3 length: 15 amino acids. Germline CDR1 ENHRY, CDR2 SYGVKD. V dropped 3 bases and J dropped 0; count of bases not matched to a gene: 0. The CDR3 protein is CAISEAGANTGELFF. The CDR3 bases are TGTGCCATCAGTGAAGCGGGGGCGAACACCGGGGAGCTGTTTTTT.

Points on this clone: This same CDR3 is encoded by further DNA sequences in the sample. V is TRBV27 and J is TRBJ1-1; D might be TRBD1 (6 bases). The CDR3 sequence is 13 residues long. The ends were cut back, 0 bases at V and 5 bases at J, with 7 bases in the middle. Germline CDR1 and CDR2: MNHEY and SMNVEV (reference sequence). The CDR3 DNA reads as TGTGCCAGCAGTTTATCGACAGGAACTGAAGCTTTCTTT. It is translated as CASSLSTGTEAFF.

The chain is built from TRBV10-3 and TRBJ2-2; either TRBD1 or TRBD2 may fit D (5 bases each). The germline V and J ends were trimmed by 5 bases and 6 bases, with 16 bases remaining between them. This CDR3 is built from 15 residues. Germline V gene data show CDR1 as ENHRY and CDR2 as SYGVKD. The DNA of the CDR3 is TGTGCCATCAGTTCACGGGACGGCAAGTCCGGGGAGCTGTTTTTT. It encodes CAISSRDGKSGELFF.

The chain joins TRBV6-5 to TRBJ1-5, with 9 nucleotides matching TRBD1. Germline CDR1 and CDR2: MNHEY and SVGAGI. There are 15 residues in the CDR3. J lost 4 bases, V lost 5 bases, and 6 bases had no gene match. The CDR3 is CASSTTGGRNQPQHF. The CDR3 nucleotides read TGTGCCAGCAGTACGACAGGGGGTAGGAATCAGCCCCAGCATTTT.

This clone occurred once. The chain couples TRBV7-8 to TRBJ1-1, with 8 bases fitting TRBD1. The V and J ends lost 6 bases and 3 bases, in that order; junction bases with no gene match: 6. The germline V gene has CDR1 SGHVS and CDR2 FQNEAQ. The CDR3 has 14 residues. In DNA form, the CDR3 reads TGTGCCAGCAGACCGGACAGGGCTTACACTGAAGCTTTCTTT. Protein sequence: CASRPDRAYTEAFF.

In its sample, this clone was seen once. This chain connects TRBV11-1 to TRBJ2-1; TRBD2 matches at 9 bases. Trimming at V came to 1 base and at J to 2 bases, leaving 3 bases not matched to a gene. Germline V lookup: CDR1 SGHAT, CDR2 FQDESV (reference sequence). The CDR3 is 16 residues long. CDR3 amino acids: CASSLGASGAYNEQFF. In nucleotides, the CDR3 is TGTGCCAGCAGCTTAGGGGCTAGCGGGGCCTACAATGAGCAGTTCTTC.

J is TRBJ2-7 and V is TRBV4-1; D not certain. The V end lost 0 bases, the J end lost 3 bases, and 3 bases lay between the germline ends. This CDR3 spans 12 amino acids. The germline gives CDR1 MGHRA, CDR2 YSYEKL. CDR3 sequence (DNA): TGCGCCAGCAGCCAAGATGACTACGAGCAGTACTTC. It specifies CASSQDDYEQYF.

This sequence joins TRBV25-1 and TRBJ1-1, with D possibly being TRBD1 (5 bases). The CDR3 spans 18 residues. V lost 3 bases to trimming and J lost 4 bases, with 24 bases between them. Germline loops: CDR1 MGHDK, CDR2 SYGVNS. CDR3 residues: CASSDSSRDLLRRTEAFF. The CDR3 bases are TGTGCCAGCAGTGACTCTTCCCGGGACCTATTGCGGCGCACTGAAGCTTTCTTT.

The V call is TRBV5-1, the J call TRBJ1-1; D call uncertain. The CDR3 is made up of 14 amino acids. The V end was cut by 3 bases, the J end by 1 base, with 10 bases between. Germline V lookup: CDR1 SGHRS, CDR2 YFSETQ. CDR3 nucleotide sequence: TGCGCCAGCAGCTCGACACTGGGGAACACTGAAGCTTTCTTT. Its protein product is CASSSTLGNTEAFF.

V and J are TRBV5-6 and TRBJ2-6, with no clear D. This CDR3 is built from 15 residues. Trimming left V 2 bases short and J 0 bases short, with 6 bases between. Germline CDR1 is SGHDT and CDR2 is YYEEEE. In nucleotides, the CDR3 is TGTGCCAGCAGCTTCATCAGCTCTGGGGCCAACGTCCTGACTTTC. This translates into CASSFISSGANVLTF.

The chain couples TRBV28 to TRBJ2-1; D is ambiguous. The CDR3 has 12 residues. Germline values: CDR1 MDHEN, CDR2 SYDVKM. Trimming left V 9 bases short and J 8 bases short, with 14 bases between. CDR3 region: CASSPSIDEQFF. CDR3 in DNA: TGTGCCAGTAGCCCTAGTATCGATGAGCAGTTCTTC.

CDR3 region: CASRTGAGGNQPQHF. The DNA of the CDR3 is TGTGCCAGCAGAACAGGGGCCGGGGGCAATCAGCCCCAGCATTTT. The chain uses TRBV6-5 and TRBJ1-5; 7 bases line up with TRBD1. The germline gives CDR1 MNHEY, CDR2 SVGAGI. The V gene end was trimmed by 6 bases and the J gene end by 2 bases; junction bases not matched to a gene: 7. The CDR3 is 15 residues long.

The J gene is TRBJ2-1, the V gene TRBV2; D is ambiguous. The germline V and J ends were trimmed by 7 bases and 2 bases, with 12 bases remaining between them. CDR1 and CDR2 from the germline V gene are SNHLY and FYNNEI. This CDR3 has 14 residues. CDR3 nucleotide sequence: TGTGCCAGCACTTCTCGCACCCCCTACAATGAGCAGTTCTTC. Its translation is CASTSRTPYNEQFF.

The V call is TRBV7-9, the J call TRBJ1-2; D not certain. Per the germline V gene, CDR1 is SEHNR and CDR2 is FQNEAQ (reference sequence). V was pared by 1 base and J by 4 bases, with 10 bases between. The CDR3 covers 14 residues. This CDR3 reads CASSLVELSYGYTF. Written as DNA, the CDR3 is TGTGCCAGCAGCTTAGTCGAATTATCCTATGGCTACACCTTC.

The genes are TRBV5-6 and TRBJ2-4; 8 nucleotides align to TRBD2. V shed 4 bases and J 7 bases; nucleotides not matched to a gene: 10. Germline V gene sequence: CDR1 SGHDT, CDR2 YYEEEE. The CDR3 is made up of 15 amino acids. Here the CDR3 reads CASSPGGGPLNIQYF. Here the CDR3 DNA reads TGTGCCAGCAGCCCTGGCGGGGGGCCGTTGAACATTCAGTACTTC.

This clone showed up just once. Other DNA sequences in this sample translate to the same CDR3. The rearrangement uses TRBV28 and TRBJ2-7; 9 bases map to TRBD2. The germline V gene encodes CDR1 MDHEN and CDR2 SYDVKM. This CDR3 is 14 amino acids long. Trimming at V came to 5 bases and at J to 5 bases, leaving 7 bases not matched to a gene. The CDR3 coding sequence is TGTGCCAGCAGTCTGGCGGGAGGGCCGGACGAGCAGTACTTC. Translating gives CASSLAGGPDEQYF.

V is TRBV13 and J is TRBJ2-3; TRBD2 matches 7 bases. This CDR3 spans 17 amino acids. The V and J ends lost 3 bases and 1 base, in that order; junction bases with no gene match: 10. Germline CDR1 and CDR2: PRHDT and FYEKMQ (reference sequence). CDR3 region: CASSFPLGAGRTDTQYF. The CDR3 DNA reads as TGTGCCAGCAGCTTTCCATTGGGAGCGGGACGCACAGATACGCAGTATTTT.

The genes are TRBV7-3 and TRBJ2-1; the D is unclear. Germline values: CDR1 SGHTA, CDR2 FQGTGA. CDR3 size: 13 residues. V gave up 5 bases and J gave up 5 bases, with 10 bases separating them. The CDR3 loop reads CASSPPGNNEQFF. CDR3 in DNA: TGTGCCAGCAGCCCACCCGGAAACAATGAGCAGTTCTTC.

In DNA, the CDR3 is TGTGCCAGCAGTGAGGCCGGGGACAGCTCCTACAATGAGCAGTTCTTC. Protein: CASSEAGDSSYNEQFF. The rearrangement uses TRBV6-1 and TRBJ2-1, with TRBD1 matching over 7 bases. The germline gives CDR1 MNHNS, CDR2 SASEGT. The V and J ends lost 3 bases and 0 bases, in that order; junction bases with no gene match: 5. The CDR3 covers 16 residues.